The 3 T cell receptor beta chains in this list originate from one sample, sequenced in a study of Graves' ophthalmopathy and Graves' hyperthyroidism. Transcripts of RNA were the source for amplifying TCR beta CDR3 regions. After a first-round RT-PCR with HTBI primers, a second-round multiplex PCR was run. TCRdb passed the multiplex PCR reads through MiXCR, listing each CDR3 protein once. Of 340,000 or so distinct CDR3 sequences listed, about 17% were seen once; the top ten hold approximately 13%. Sequenced sample: peripheral blood. The origin of the receptors is an adult man with Graves' ophthalmopathy.

This clonotype has ten or more counts. The chain links TRBV4-2 to TRBJ2-2; 12 bases agree with TRBD2. The germline V gene has CDR1 LGHNA and CDR2 YNFKEQ. The CDR3 has 16 residues. With 1 base clipped from V and 3 bases from J, the junction kept 0 bases outside the gene matches. The CDR3 DNA follows: TGTGCCAGCAGCCAAGGACTAGCGGGAGACACCGGGGAGCTGTTTTTT. As protein: CASSQGLAGDTGELFF.

There are many counts of this clonotype. The V gene is TRBV30, the J gene TRBJ1-1, with D possibly TRBD1 on 5 matching bases. The CDR3 loop spans 14 amino acids. V lost 2 bases and J 0 bases, leaving 10 bases between the germline ends. Germline assignment: CDR1 GTSNPN and CDR2 SVGIG (reference sequence). The CDR3 region has the DNA TGTGCCTGGAGTTCCGACAGCATGAACACTGAAGCTTTCTTT. Its translation is CAWSSDSMNTEAFF. Supplemented by reference TRBV30 and TRBJ1-1, the full variable domain reads SQTIHQWPATLVQPVGSPLSLECTVEGTSNPNLYWYRQAAGRGLQLLFYSVGIGQISSEVPQNLSASRPQDRQFILSSKKLLLSDSGFYLCAWSSDSMNTEAFFGQGTRLTVV.

This clonotype was found many times. This sequence joins TRBV5-1 and TRBJ1-6; D gene unclear. The CDR3 is 15 residues long. Germline V CDR1 and CDR2: SGHRS, YFSETQ. V was trimmed by 0 bases and J by 0 bases, leaving 4 bases between them. CDR3: CASSLGGSYNSPLHF. The CDR3 DNA reads as TGCGCCAGCAGCTTGGGGGGCTCCTATAATTCACCCCTCCACTTT. Together with reference TRBV5-1 and TRBJ1-6, the CDR3 gives the full variable domain: KAGVTQTPRYLIKTRGQQVTLSCSPISGHRSVSWYQQTPGQGLQFLFEYFSETQRNKGNFPGRFSGRQFSNSRSEMNVSTLELGDSALYLCASSLGGSYNSPLHFGNGTRLTVT.